This is a list of T cell receptor beta chains from one sample in a study of OX40 agonist ivuxolimab in advanced cancers. This table comes from immunoSEQ multiplex PCR, and its TCRdb copy is limited to in-frame clones, with some not included. The sample yields fewer than 85,000 clones, around four fifths seen once. The sequences come from CD4+ or CD8+ T cells sorted from blood, collected in a trial of the OX40 agonist ivuxolimab. The receptors here all came from an adult with an advanced solid tumor such as melanoma, head and neck, liver or kidney cancer. CDR3s include the opening cysteine and the closing phenylalanine or tryptophan. The D gene is left open where the match is weak. For some rows the clone size is stated as once, few or many, or as a class when expanded; others skip it.

J gene	V gene	clone size	D gene	CDR3 DNA	CDR3 protein
TRBJ1-1	TRBV2	-	TRBD1	TGTGCCAGCATTCGGGACAGGCAAAGGAACACTGAAGCTTTCTTT	CASIRDRQRNTEAFF
TRBJ2-1	TRBV21-1	-	-	TGTGCCAGCAGCAAAGAGGGAGGGGGCGTTGGTAATGAGCAGTTCTTC	CASSKEGGGVGNEQFF
TRBJ1-2	TRBV28	-	-	TGTGCCGGAAGCCCCCGGCAGGGCAGGGGCTACACCTTC	CAGSPRQGRGYTF
TRBJ2-4	TRBV2	-	-	TGTGCCAGCAGTGTCGGGGCTGGCGACACCCTAGCCAAAAACATTCAGTACTTC	CASSVGAGDTLAKNIQYF
TRBJ2-1	TRBV6-4	few	-	TGTGCCAGCAGTGAGTTACAGGGACCCTACAATGAGCAGTTCTTC	CASSELQGPYNEQFF
TRBJ2-7	TRBV21-1	-	-	TGTGCCAGCAGTCGTCGACAGGGACTCTCCTACGAGCAGTACTTC	CASSRRQGLSYEQYF
TRBJ2-1	TRBV11-2	-	TRBD2	TGTGCCAGCAGCTTAGGAAATAGCGGGATCAGCTCCTACAATGAGCAGTTCTTC	CASSLGNSGISSYNEQFF
TRBJ1-3	TRBV2	few	-	TGTGCCAGCAGTTACGTGTCTGGAAACACCATATATTTT	CASSYVSGNTIYF
TRBJ2-2	TRBV27	-	-	TGTGCCAGCAGTGTCACCCGGGGGACAGCTTACCTGAACACCGGGGAGCTGTTTTTT	CASSVTRGTAYLNTGELFF
TRBJ2-2	TRBV21-1	-	-	TGTGCCAGCAGCAAAGTACCGAACAGGGGGCTAGGCACCGGGGAGCTGTTTTTT	CASSKVPNRGLGTGELFF
TRBJ1-3	TRBV7-2	-	-	TGTGCCAGCAGCTCCTCCCCAGTGGGCGGAAACACCATATATTTT	CASSSSPVGGNTIYF
TRBJ2-7	TRBV5-5	-	-	TGTGCCAGCAGCTTGGGACAGGCTTTGTTTCGAGGCCAGTACTTC	CASSLGQALFRGQYF
TRBJ2-1	TRBV7-2	-	TRBD2	TGTGCCAGCAGCCGTTTCGGCGGGACTAGCGGATACAATGAGCAGTTCTTC	CASSRFGGTSGYNEQFF
TRBJ1-1	TRBV6-1	-	-	TGTGCCAGCAGCGGGGGAGGGGACACTGAAGCTTTCTTT	CASSGGGDTEAFF
TRBJ2-6	TRBV10-2	-	-	TGCGCCAGCAGTGACGACCGAGTCTCTGGGGCCAACGTCCTGACTTTC	CASSDDRVSGANVLTF
TRBJ2-7	TRBV10-3	-	-	TGTGCCATCAGTGGGGGGCGGGAGCAGTACTTC	CAISGGREQYF
TRBJ2-2	TRBV6-6	-	-	TGTGCCAGCAGTTACTCGGGACGAGGGGCGACCGGGGAGCTGTTTTTT	CASSYSGRGATGELFF
TRBJ1-2	TRBV7-8	once	-	TGTGCCAGCAGCTTAACGGCGGGTAACTATGGCTACACCTTC	CASSLTAGNYGYTF
TRBJ1-2	TRBV9	-	-	TGTGCCAGCAGCGTAGAGGGCAACTATGGCTACACCTTC	CASSVEGNYGYTF
TRBJ2-7	TRBV6-6	-	-	TGTGCCAGCAGGGCAGAGGTGTCTAGCTTCAACGAGCAGTACTTC	CASRAEVSSFNEQYF
TRBJ2-3	TRBV5-8	-	-	TGTGCCAGCAGTATCCCGGGACTCCAATCTCCCACAGATACGCAGTATTTT	CASSIPGLQSPTDTQYF
TRBJ1-1	TRBV30	-	-	TGTGCCTGGAGTGGTCGTAGGGGAGACACTGAAGCTTTCTTT	CAWSGRRGDTEAFF
TRBJ2-7	TRBV10-1	-	-	TGCGCCAGCAGTGAGACCCTAGGGCTGGGGCAGTACTTC	CASSETLGLGQYF
TRBJ2-3	TRBV7-9	few	TRBD1	TGTGCCAGCAGCTTGGGACAGCCCACAGATACGCAGTATTTT	CASSLGQPTDTQYF
TRBJ2-1	TRBV5-1	-	TRBD2	TGCGCCAGCAGCGTACCGGGACTAGCGGGAACTGAGCAGTTCTTC	CASSVPGLAGTEQFF
TRBJ1-4	TRBV11-2	-	TRBD1	TGTGCCAGCAGCTTACGGGACAGGGGGTCTTCTAATGAAAAACTGTTTTTT	CASSLRDRGSSNEKLFF
TRBJ2-5	TRBV7-9	few	TRBD2	TGTGCCAGCAGCACCGACCGACTAGCGGGGGGGCGAGAGACCCAGTACTTC	CASSTDRLAGGRETQYF
TRBJ2-2	TRBV7-9	medium-sized	-	TGTGCCAGCAGCTTAGGTGCGGGCTTCTACACCGGGGAGCTGTTTTTT	CASSLGAGFYTGELFF
TRBJ2-7	TRBV19	-	-	TGTGCCAGTAGTACCCTCGGAGGGGGGCTCAACGAGCAGTACTTC	CASSTLGGGLNEQYF
TRBJ2-1	TRBV19	-	TRBD2	TGTGCCAGTAGTAGGGGACTAGCGGGATTTAATGAGCAGTTCTTC	CASSRGLAGFNEQFF
TRBJ2-1	TRBV19	-	-	TGTGCCAGTAGCCTAGGGGGGGCTTACAATGAGCAGTTCTTC	CASSLGGAYNEQFF
TRBJ1-5	TRBV28	-	-	TGTGCCAGCAGTGCCCCAGCGGGCAATCCTCTCTATAGCAATCAGCCCCAGCATTTT	CASSAPAGNPLYSNQPQHF
TRBJ2-5	TRBV18	-	-	TGTGCCAGCTCTTCCGGACCTCCCCAAGAGACCCAGTACTTC	CASSSGPPQETQYF
TRBJ1-6	TRBV2	-	-	TGTGCCAGCAGGGCTGCCCCAAGGGGTTGGGATAATTCACCCCTCCACTTT	CASRAAPRGWDNSPLHF
TRBJ2-7	TRBV29-1	-	TRBD2	TGCAGCGTTGACCCCAGCGGGGTCGGAAACGAGCAGTACTTC	CSVDPSGVGNEQYF
TRBJ2-1	TRBV6-5	-	TRBD1	TGTGCCAGCAGTTACACGGGACAGGGTACCGGTGAGCAGTTCTTC	CASSYTGQGTGEQFF
TRBJ2-7	TRBV9	-	-	TGTGCCAGCAGCGTAGCTTACAGCGGGCCCTCCTACGAGCAGTACTTC	CASSVAYSGPSYEQYF
TRBJ1-2	TRBV10-2	-	-	TGCGCCAGCAGTGATGTGGTGAACTATGGCTACACCTTC	CASSDVVNYGYTF
TRBJ2-3	TRBV6-5	few	-	TGTGCCAGCAGCTCGACTATGGACACGCAGTATTTT	CASSSTMDTQYF
TRBJ1-5	TRBV19	-	-	TGTGCCAGTAGTTCCACAGGGAGGAATCAGCCCCAGCATTTT	CASSSTGRNQPQHF
TRBJ2-1	TRBV5-1	-	TRBD2	TGCGCCAGCACCCCCCCTAGCGGCTTATACAATGAGCAGTTCTTC	CASTPPSGLYNEQFF
TRBJ1-5	TRBV28	-	-	TGTGCCAGCATTGCCCCTAGATCCCTACGGGACCAGCATTTT	CASIAPRSLRDQHF
TRBJ2-7	TRBV28	-	-	TGTGCCAGCAGGGGACGGGTTCTAGAGCAGTACTTC	CASRGRVLEQYF
TRBJ2-3	TRBV27	-	TRBD2	TGTGCCAGCAGTTTAACATCTCGGACTAGCGGGAGGGATACGCAGTATTTT	CASSLTSRTSGRDTQYF
TRBJ1-2	TRBV7-2	few	-	TGTGCCAGCAGCTTAGACAGGGTCTACGGCTACACCTTC	CASSLDRVYGYTF
TRBJ2-3	TRBV19	-	TRBD2	TGTGCCAGTAACCAAATAGCGGGGGGGCGCGATACGCAGTATTTT	CASNQIAGGRDTQYF
TRBJ1-6	TRBV18	-	-	TGTGCCAGCTCACCAATCGGGGACTACCAGGGCTCACCCCTCCACTTT	CASSPIGDYQGSPLHF